The 17 T cell receptor beta chains in this list originate from one sample, sequenced in a study of low-dose radiotherapy and immunotherapy resistance in tumors. Noted time point: before trial treatment. Using a constant-region primer together with a V-primer adapter, TCRs were subjected to around 20 PCR cycles of amplification. TCRdb passed the reads through MiXCR, listing each CDR3 protein once. Of about 47,000 distinct CDR3 sequences listed, 12% are singletons. This specimen was PBMCs, taken before treatment. The origin of the receptors is a female donor with ovarian cancer.

The table lists this clonotype with many counts. The chain is built from TRBV27 and TRBJ2-7; weak D call: TRBD2 (5 bases). The V end was cut by 4 bases, the J end by 2 bases, with 9 bases between. The CDR3 contains 13 residues. CDR1 is MNHEY, CDR2 SMNVEV, per germline (reference sequence). The CDR3 bases are TGTGCCAGCAGTTATCGGGAAACCTACGAGCAGTACTTC. Translated: CASSYRETYEQYF.

The gene calls are TRBV18 and TRBJ1-2, with TRBD1 identical over 7 bases. This CDR3 contains 14 residues. Germline lookup yields CDR1 KGHSH and CDR2 LQKENI. J gave up 8 bases and V 2 bases, and 8 bases lay outside the gene matches. CDR3 loop: CASSPGGQVRGYTF. CDR3 DNA sequence: TGTGCCAGCTCACCAGGAGGACAGGTCAGGGGCTACACCTTC.

This clonotype was seen ten or more times. J is TRBJ2-6 and V is TRBV3-1; maybe TRBD2 (5 bases). This CDR3 has 16 amino acids. CDR1 is LGHDT, CDR2 YNNKEL, per germline (reference sequence). The ends were cut back, 1 base at V and 0 bases at J, with 7 bases in the middle. This CDR3 is CASSQGTPSGANVLTF. The CDR3 nucleotides are TGTGCCAGCAGCCAAGGGACTCCCTCTGGGGCCAACGTCCTGACTTTC. The whole variable domain, remainder taken from reference TRBV3-1 and TRBJ2-6, is DTAVSQTPKYLVTQMGNDKSIKCEQNLGHDTMYWYKQDSKKFLKIMFSYNNKELIINETVPNRFSPKSPDKAHLNLHINSLELGDSAVYFCASSQGTPSGANVLTFGAGSRLTVL.

There are many counts of this clonotype. This chain joins TRBV13 and TRBJ2-7, with 11 bases fitting TRBD1. Germline V gives CDR1 PRHDT, CDR2 FYEKMQ (reference sequence). The CDR3 is 15 amino acids. Unmatched junction bases numbered 6, after V lost 5 bases and J lost 3 bases. CDR3 sequence: CASSPDRGLNYEQYF. The DNA of the CDR3 is TGTGCCAGCAGCCCGGACAGGGGGCTTAACTACGAGCAGTACTTC.

The V and J genes are TRBV28 and TRBJ1-2, with 9 bases fitting TRBD1. Germline trimming cut 4 bases from V and 6 bases from J; bases unmatched to any gene: 9. Germline V gene data show CDR1 as MDHEN and CDR2 as SYDVKM. The CDR3 has 15 amino acids. This CDR3 is CASSSQQGAYHGYTF. The CDR3 nucleotides are TGTGCCAGCAGTTCCCAACAGGGGGCTTACCATGGCTACACCTTC.

Many counts were recorded for this clonotype. V usage is TRBV19 and J usage is TRBJ2-4; either TRBD1 or TRBD2 may fit D (5 bases each). This CDR3 has 14 residues. CDR1 and CDR2 (germline): LNHDA, SQIVND (reference sequence). Deletions cut 3 bases from V and 0 bases from J, with 6 bases between. The CDR3 sequence: CASSMGVAKNIQYF. The CDR3 coding sequence is TGTGCCAGTAGTATGGGGGTAGCCAAAAACATTCAGTACTTC.

The chain employs TRBV6-8 and TRBJ1-4, with TRBD1 matching 9 bases. Germline values: CDR1 MNHGY, CDR2 SAAAGT. CDR3 length equals 18 residues. Trimming at V came to 5 bases and at J to 3 bases, leaving 13 bases not matched to a gene. Here the CDR3 reads CASSRGRGTGQANEKLFF. The CDR3 coding sequence is TGTGCCAGCAGTCGCGGTCGAGGGACAGGGCAGGCTAATGAAAAACTGTTTTTT.

This clonotype was recorded many times. The J gene is TRBJ2-5, the V gene TRBV20-1, with 10 bases that match TRBD2. Germline V CDR1 and CDR2: DFQATT, SNEGSKA (reference sequence). V trimming: 5 bases; J trimming: 3 bases; junction bases outside the gene matches: 6. This CDR3 has 14 residues. The CDR3 here is CSALGLANKETQYF. The CDR3 DNA is TGCAGTGCTCTGGGACTAGCGAACAAAGAGACCCAGTACTTC.

This clonotype was seen a handful of times. V is TRBV4-1 and J is TRBJ2-7; weak D call: TRBD2 (5 bases). The V end was cut by 0 bases, the J end by 2 bases, with 20 bases between. Germline CDR1 and CDR2: MGHRA and YSYEKL. This CDR3 region has 18 residues. CDR3 in DNA: TGCGCCAGCAGCCAAGATCGGGTGGCGGGCGCGATTCCCTACGAGCAGTACTTC. Its protein is CASSQDRVAGAIPYEQYF.

This clonotype has a count of ten or more. The chain employs TRBV20-1 and TRBJ2-1, with TRBD2 matching 9 bases. This CDR3 is 14 amino acids long. Germline lookup yields CDR1 DFQATT and CDR2 SNEGSKA (reference sequence). V dropped 6 bases and J dropped 7; count of bases not matched to a gene: 10. This CDR3 reads CSALSGSSLNEQFF. CDR3 nucleotide sequence: TGCAGTGCCCTTAGCGGGAGTTCCCTAAATGAGCAGTTCTTC.

This clonotype was observed at least ten times. Relative to the germline gene, one junction end is altered; a read error may explain this. This chain uses TRBV5-1 with TRBJ2-5, with D unresolved. Germline CDR1 reads SGHRS; CDR2 reads YFSETQ. The CDR3 spans 13 residues. The CDR3 is CASSLRLWETQYF. For the CDR3, the DNA is TGTGCCAGCAGCTTACGGTTGTGGGAGACCCAGTACTTC.

This clonotype was counted ten times or more. V and J are TRBV2 and TRBJ2-3; TRBD1 aligns across 7 bases. V shed 5 bases and J 5 bases; nucleotides not matched to a gene: 10. Germline V gene lookup returns CDR1 SNHLY and CDR2 FYNNEI. This CDR3 has 15 residues. CDR3 loop: CASSKRTGSEDTQYF. CDR3 sequence (DNA): TGTGCCAGCAGTAAAAGGACAGGTTCAGAAGATACGCAGTATTTT.

This clonotype was seen many times. This chain links TRBV7-9 with TRBJ2-2, with TRBD1 identical over 10 bases. V lost 4 bases, J lost 1 base, and 3 bases stayed unmatched. Germline V CDR1 and CDR2: SEHNR, FQNEAQ (reference sequence). There are 16 residues in the CDR3. This CDR3 is CASSSTGGGNTGELFF. For the CDR3, the DNA is TGTGCCAGCAGCTCGACAGGGGGCGGGAACACCGGGGAGCTGTTTTTT.

The genes are TRBV5-1 and TRBJ2-1; D might be TRBD1 (6 bases). The CDR3 spans 14 residues. V was pared by 2 bases and J by 10 bases, with 16 bases between. Germline V gene data show CDR1 as SGHRS and CDR2 as YFSETQ. The CDR3 here is CASSFTGSSYEQFF. In DNA form, the CDR3 reads TGCGCCAGCAGCTTTACAGGGAGCTCCTACGAGCAGTTCTTC.

This rearrangement joins TRBV19 to TRBJ2-6; D not certain. Germline lookup yields CDR1 LNHDA and CDR2 SQIVND (reference sequence). V lost 8 bases, J lost 0 bases, and 11 bases lay in between. This CDR3 has 15 residues. For the CDR3, the DNA is TGTGCCAGTCGGACCGTACCCTCTGGGGCCAACGTCCTGACTTTC. Translation: CASRTVPSGANVLTF. Full variable domain (remainder filled in from reference TRBV19 and TRBJ2-6): DGGITQSPKYLFRKEGQNVTLSCEQNLNHDAMYWYRQDPGQGLRLIYYSQIVNDFQKGDIAEGYSVSREKKESFPLTVTSAQKNPTAFYLCASRTVPSGANVLTFGAGSRLTVL.

Remarks on this clonotype: With only one base between it and a far larger clone, this is likely a read error. V and J are TRBV5-4 and TRBJ2-7; D gene uncertain. Germline V gives CDR1 SGHNT, CDR2 YYREEE (reference sequence). This CDR3 is built from 15 residues. The V end lost 0 bases, the J end lost 7 bases, and 17 bases lay between the germline ends. The DNA for the CDR3 is TGTGCCAGCAGCTTGGGACGGACGGTCATGGGTGAGCAGTACTTC. Amino acid sequence: CASSLGRTVMGEQYF.

This clonotype was observed many times. The chain carries TRBV5-1 and TRBJ2-3, with D maybe TRBD1 (5 bases). This CDR3 is built from 14 residues. CDR1 is SGHRS and CDR2 is YFSETQ in the germline V gene. V dropped 7 bases and J dropped 2 bases, with 14 bases sitting between them. The CDR3 is CASAVGDVTDTQYF. The CDR3 nucleotides read TGCGCCAGCGCTGTAGGGGATGTCACAGATACGCAGTATTTT.